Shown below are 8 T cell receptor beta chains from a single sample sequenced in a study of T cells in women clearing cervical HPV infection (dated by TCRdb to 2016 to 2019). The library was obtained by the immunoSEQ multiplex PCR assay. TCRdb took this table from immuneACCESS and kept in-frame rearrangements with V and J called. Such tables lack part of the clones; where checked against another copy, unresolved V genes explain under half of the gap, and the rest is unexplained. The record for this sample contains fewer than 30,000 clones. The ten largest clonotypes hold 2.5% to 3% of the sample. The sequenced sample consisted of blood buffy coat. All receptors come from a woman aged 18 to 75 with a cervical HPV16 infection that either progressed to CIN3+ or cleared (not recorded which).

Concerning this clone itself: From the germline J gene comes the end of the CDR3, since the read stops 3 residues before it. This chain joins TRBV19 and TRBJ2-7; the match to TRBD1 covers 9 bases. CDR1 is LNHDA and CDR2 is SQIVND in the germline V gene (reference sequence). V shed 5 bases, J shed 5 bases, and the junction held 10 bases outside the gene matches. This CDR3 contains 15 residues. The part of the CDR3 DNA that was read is TGTGCCAGTAGTGTGGGACAGGGTTCGTTCCACGAG. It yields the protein CASSVGQGSFHE. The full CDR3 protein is CASSVGQGSFHEQYF.

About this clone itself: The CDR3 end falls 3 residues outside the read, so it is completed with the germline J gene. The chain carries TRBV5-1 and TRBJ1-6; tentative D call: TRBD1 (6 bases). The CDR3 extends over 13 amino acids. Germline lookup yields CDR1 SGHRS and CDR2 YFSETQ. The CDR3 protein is CASSWDIRSPLHF. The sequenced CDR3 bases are TGCGCCAGCAGCTGGGACATCCGGTCCCCC.

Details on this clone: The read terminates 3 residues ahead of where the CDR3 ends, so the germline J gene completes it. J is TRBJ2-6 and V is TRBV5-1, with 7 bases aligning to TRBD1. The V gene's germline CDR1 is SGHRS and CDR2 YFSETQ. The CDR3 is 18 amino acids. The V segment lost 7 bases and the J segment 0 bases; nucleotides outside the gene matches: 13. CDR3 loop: CASGPPGQSNSGANVLTF. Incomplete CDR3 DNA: TGCGCCAGCGGCCCCCCGGGACAGTCGAACTCTGGGGCCAACGTC.

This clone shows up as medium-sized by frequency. The sequenced part of the CDR3 DNA is TGTGCCAGCAGTGTGAGCGGGGATAGCACAGATACG. Translating gives CASSVSGDSTDT. In full, the CDR3 is CASSVSGDSTDTQYF. The chain uses TRBV2 and TRBJ2-3, with 7 bases aligning to TRBD2. The observed sequence ends 3 residues before the CDR3 terminus, with the missing tail filled in from the germline J gene. This CDR3 is built from 15 residues. The trim removed 4 bases at V and 0 bases at J, leaving 4 bases unmatched. Germline V gives CDR1 SNHLY, CDR2 FYNNEI.

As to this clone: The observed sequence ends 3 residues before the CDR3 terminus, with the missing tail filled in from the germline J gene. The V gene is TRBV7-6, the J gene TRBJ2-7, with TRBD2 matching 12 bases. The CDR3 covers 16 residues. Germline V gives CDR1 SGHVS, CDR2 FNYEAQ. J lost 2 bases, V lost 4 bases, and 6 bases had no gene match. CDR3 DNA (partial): TGTGCCAGCAGCTCCCGACTAGCGGGAGCCCCCTACGAG. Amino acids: CASSSRLAGAPYE. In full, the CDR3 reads CASSSRLAGAPYEQYF.

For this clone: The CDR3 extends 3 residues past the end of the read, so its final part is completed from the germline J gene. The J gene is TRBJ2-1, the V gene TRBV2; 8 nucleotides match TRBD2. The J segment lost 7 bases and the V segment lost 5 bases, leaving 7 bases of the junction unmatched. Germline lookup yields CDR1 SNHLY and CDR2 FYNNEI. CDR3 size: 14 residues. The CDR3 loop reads CASSSWGGGNEQFF. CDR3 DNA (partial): TGTGCCAGCAGTAGCTGGGGCGGGGGGAATGAG.

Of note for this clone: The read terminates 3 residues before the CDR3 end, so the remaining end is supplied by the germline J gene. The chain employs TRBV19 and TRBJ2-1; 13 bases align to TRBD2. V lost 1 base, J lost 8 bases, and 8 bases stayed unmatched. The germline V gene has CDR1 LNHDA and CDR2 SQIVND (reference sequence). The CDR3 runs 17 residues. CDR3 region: CASSIGTSGSYLHEQFF. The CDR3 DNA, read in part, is TGTGCCAGTAGTATAGGGACTAGCGGGAGTTACTTACATGAG.

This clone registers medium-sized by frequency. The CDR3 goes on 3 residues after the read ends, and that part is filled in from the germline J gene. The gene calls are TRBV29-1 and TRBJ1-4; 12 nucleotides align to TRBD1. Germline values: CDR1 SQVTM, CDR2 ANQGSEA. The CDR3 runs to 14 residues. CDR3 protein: CSVGVGTGGGQLFF. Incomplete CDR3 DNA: TGCAGCGTTGGGGTTGGGACAGGGGGCGGTCAA.